This TCR beta chain was sequenced during a study of blood T cell repertoires in COVID-19. The method was immunoSEQ multiplex PCR; TCRdb's version includes in-frame clones alone and lacks a portion of them. Of about 220,000 clones in the sample, about four fifths were seen once. CDR3 length: 12 amino acids. V dropped 5 bases and J dropped 4 bases, with 9 bases sitting between them. Germline CDR1 and CDR2: SGHAT and FQNNGV. The V call is TRBV11-2, the J call TRBJ2-7; no definite D call. The clonotype was recovered from a woman aged 40-49 years with acute COVID-19. The sequenced sample was PBMCs or T cells enriched from blood (not recorded which). The CDR3 nucleotides read TGTGCCAGCAGCCTACGATTATACGAGCAGTACTTC. Protein: CASSLRLYEQYF.